The 21 T cell receptor beta chains below were found in one sample sequenced in a study of siplizumab effects on memory and regulatory T cells. Data came from immunoSEQ multiplex PCR; TCRdb stores just in-frame clones and leaves some out. The sample lists about 120,000 clones, approximately 94% occurring once. The sample taken for sequencing was non-Treg CD4+ T cells sorted from blood. The receptors stem from a human donor in good health.

The chain combines TRBV15 with TRBJ2-3, with 12 bases identical to TRBD1. This CDR3 region has 15 residues. V gave up 7 bases and J gave up 4 bases; unmatched junction bases: 6. Per the germline V gene, CDR1 is LNHNV and CDR2 is YYDKDF (reference sequence). DNA of the CDR3: TGTGCCACCAACACCGGGACAGGGGGCTCAGATACGCAGTATTTT. This sequence encodes CATNTGTGGSDTQYF.

This rearrangement joins TRBV10-3 to TRBJ1-1; the match to TRBD1 covers 7 bases. The CDR3 is made up of 16 amino acids. The J segment lost 1 base and the V segment lost 0 bases, leaving 5 bases of the junction unmatched. From germline, CDR1 is ENHRY and CDR2 SYGVKD. The CDR3 DNA is TGTGCCATCAGTGAGTCACAGGGGCCCAAGAACACTGAAGCTTTCTTT. This encodes CAISESQGPKNTEAFF.

The gene calls are TRBV19 and TRBJ2-5; D gene unclear. Trimming removed 1 base from V and 2 bases from J, with 8 bases in between. Germline lookup yields CDR1 LNHDA and CDR2 SQIVND (reference sequence). The CDR3 sequence is 14 residues long. CDR3 region: CASSIVWQQETQYF. For the CDR3, the DNA is TGTGCCAGTAGTATAGTTTGGCAGCAAGAGACCCAGTACTTC.

The rearrangement uses TRBV18 and TRBJ1-1; 7 bases line up with TRBD1. V shed 3 bases and J 3 bases; nucleotides not matched to a gene: 7. CDR1 KGHSH and CDR2 LQKENI come from the germline V gene. CDR3 length: 15 residues. DNA for the CDR3: TGTGCCAGCTCACCCGGAACAGGGGTGGACACTGAAGCTTTCTTT. It is translated as CASSPGTGVDTEAFF.

This sequence joins TRBV7-3 and TRBJ2-1; TRBD2 matches at 12 bases. V lost 6 bases, J lost 6 bases, and 15 bases stayed unmatched. The CDR3 has 18 amino acids. Germline-derived CDR1 and CDR2 are SGHTA and FQGTGA. The CDR3 region has the DNA TGTGCCAGCAGGGGCGGACTAGCGGGAAGTGCGCGGGGCAATGAGCAGTTCTTC. Translation: CASRGGLAGSARGNEQFF.

This clone came up once. The gene calls are TRBV27 and TRBJ1-3; TRBD1 might be the D (6 bases). CDR1 MNHEY and CDR2 SMNVEV come from the germline V gene (reference sequence). V was cut by 5 bases and J by 3 bases, with 11 bases left in between. The length of the CDR3 is 14 residues. CDR3 amino acids: CASSLRTDGNTIYF. DNA for the CDR3: TGTGCCAGCAGTCTCCGGACAGATGGAAACACCATATATTTT.

The chain joins TRBV20-1 to TRBJ2-1; no clear D gene. This CDR3 has 10 residues. The V end was cut by 5 bases, the J end by 8 bases, with 7 bases between. CDR1 is DFQATT and CDR2 is SNEGSKA in the germline V gene (reference sequence). The CDR3 spells CSAQLHEQFF. CDR3 in DNA: TGCAGTGCTCAACTTCATGAGCAGTTCTTC.

The chain couples TRBV4-1 to TRBJ2-1; 13 bases are a match to TRBD2. V dropped 0 bases and J dropped 0; count of bases not matched to a gene: 8. The CDR3 runs 20 residues. The V gene's germline CDR1 is MGHRA and CDR2 YSYEKL. The CDR3: CASSQDRGLAGLTSYNEQFF. In DNA, the CDR3 is TGCGCCAGCAGCCAAGATCGGGGACTAGCGGGACTTACCTCCTACAATGAGCAGTTCTTC.

This clone showed up just once. This chain joins TRBV6-1 and TRBJ1-2; D possibly corresponds to TRBD1 (6 bases). Trimming shortened V by 5 bases and J by 4 bases, and 11 bases separated the two germline ends. Germline-derived CDR1 and CDR2 are MNHNS and SASEGT. The CDR3 spans 13 residues. CDR3 bases: TGTGCCAGCAGTAGGGGGTATAGCTATGGCTACACCTTC. It specifies CASSRGYSYGYTF.

The chain uses TRBV21-1 and TRBJ2-7; the D segment call TRBD1 is taken from the table without a DNA check. TRBV21-1 is labeled a pseudogene. The CDR3 has 17 amino acids. The CDR3 protein is CASDTPEKTGLIDEQYF. For the CDR3, the DNA is TGTGCCAGCGACACACCCGAGAAGACAGGGCTAATTGACGAGCAGTACTTC.

The chain recombines TRBV25-1 with TRBJ2-7; D is ambiguous. The CDR3 extends over 11 amino acids. CDR1 is MGHDK, CDR2 SYGVNS, per germline. The V and J ends lost 5 bases and 2 bases respectively, with 4 bases between them. In nucleotides, the CDR3 is TGTGCCAGCAGTCGAACCTACGAGCAGTACTTC. Encoded protein: CASSRTYEQYF.

The chain links TRBV19 to TRBJ2-7, with D perhaps TRBD1 or TRBD2 (5 bases each). The CDR3 length is 16 residues. V lost 3 bases to trimming and J lost 2 bases, with 17 bases between them. The germline V gene has CDR1 LNHDA and CDR2 SQIVND (reference sequence). CDR3 coding DNA: TGTGCCAGTAGTATTGGGACGGCAAATGATCCCTACGAGCAGTACTTC. Translated: CASSIGTANDPYEQYF.

The CDR3 region is CASSLRGSSTQYF. The CDR3 DNA is TGTGCCAGCAGCCTTCGAGGGTCCAGTACGCAGTATTTT. The chain links TRBV21-1 to TRBJ2-3; no check of the table's D call, TRBD2, against the DNA was made. TRBV21-1 is a documented pseudogene. The CDR3 length is 13 residues.

The V gene is TRBV10-1, the J gene TRBJ1-1, with D possibly TRBD1 on 6 matching bases. Trimming shortened V by 6 bases and J by 6 bases, and 14 bases separated the two germline ends. The V gene's germline CDR1 is WNHNN and CDR2 SYGVQD (reference sequence). The CDR3 covers 13 residues. CDR3 region: CASRNRDGAEAFF. CDR3 sequence (DNA): TGCGCCAGCAGAAACAGGGATGGGGCTGAAGCTTTCTTT.

This clone was found once. The V and J genes are TRBV30 and TRBJ1-2; TRBD1 might be the D (6 bases). This CDR3 contains 17 residues. Germline values: CDR1 GTSNPN, CDR2 SVGIG (reference sequence). V gave up 3 bases and J gave up 3 bases, with 23 bases separating them. CDR3 sequence reads: CAWSLTPLTGFDYGYTF. The CDR3 DNA reads TGTGCCTGGAGCCTTACACCCTTGACAGGTTTCGACTATGGCTACACCTTC. Variable domain in full (rest from reference TRBV30 and TRBJ1-2): SQTIHQWPATLVQPVGSPLSLECTVEGTSNPNLYWYRQAAGRGLQLLFYSVGIGQISSEVPQNLSASRPQDRQFILSSKKLLLSDSGFYLCAWSLTPLTGFDYGYTFGSGTRLTVV.

As for this clone: Other DNA variants within this sample encode the same CDR3. The CDR3 DNA reads TGTGCCAGCAGTGAAAGTCGGACCCAAAAGGGGTACACCTTC. Translation gives CASSESRTQKGYTF. The rearrangement joins TRBV2 to TRBJ1-2; maybe TRBD1 (5 bases). This CDR3 spans 14 amino acids. Trimming stripped 2 bases from V and 11 bases from J, with 18 bases between. Germline V gene data show CDR1 as SNHLY and CDR2 as FYNNEI.

This chain links TRBV7-9 with TRBJ2-7, with 10 positions matching TRBD2. In germline, CDR1 is SEHNR, CDR2 FQNEAQ (reference sequence). This CDR3 has 14 amino acids. The V and J ends lost 3 bases and 2 bases, in that order; junction bases with no gene match: 1. The CDR3 protein is CASSFSGGTYEQYF. CDR3 coding DNA: TGTGCCAGCAGCTTTAGCGGGGGGACCTACGAGCAGTACTTC.

V and J are TRBV19 and TRBJ2-2; TRBD2 aligns across 7 bases. Trimming removed 3 bases from V and 4 bases from J; junction bases left unmatched: 2. CDR1 is LNHDA, CDR2 SQIVND, per germline (reference sequence). The CDR3 is 14 amino acids. DNA for the CDR3: TGTGCCAGTAGTATTGGGGGGGTCACCGGGGAGCTGTTTTTT. This codes for CASSIGGVTGELFF.

This chain links TRBV5-1 with TRBJ1-1; 8 nucleotides align to TRBD1. J was trimmed by 4 bases and V by 2 bases; bases with no gene match: 4. The CDR3 runs 14 residues. Germline lookup yields CDR1 SGHRS and CDR2 YFSETQ. DNA of the CDR3: TGCGCCAGCAGCTTCCTAACAGGGGGCACTGAAGCTTTCTTT. This encodes CASSFLTGGTEAFF.

The chain employs TRBV6-1 and TRBJ2-5; the D gene is possibly TRBD1 (6 bases). Between the trimmed V and J ends, which lost 9 bases and 3 bases, there was a span of 14 bases. In germline, CDR1 is MNHNS, CDR2 SASEGT. CDR3 length equals 13 residues. The CDR3: CASGQWPEETQYF. The CDR3, as DNA: TGTGCCAGTGGACAGTGGCCCGAAGAGACCCAGTACTTC.

Regarding this clone: One junction end does not reproduce the germline sequence, and a read error may be involved. This rearrangement joins TRBV7-3 to TRBJ1-1, with D possibly matching TRBD1 (6 bases). There are 13 residues in the CDR3. Germline CDR1 and CDR2: SGHTA and FQGTGA. Here the CDR3 reads CASGFQDSTEAFF. The CDR3 region has the DNA TGTGCCAGCGGCTTTCAGGACAGCACTGAAGCTTTCTTT.